This T cell receptor beta chain derives from a study of T cell responses to AZD1222 COVID-19 vaccine. Study findings and constraints: White British donors predominated, females outnumbered males, and clonal diversity was possibly underestimated.

The data were produced by immunoSEQ multiplex PCR, yet TCRdb's version contains in-frame clones alone and is incomplete. The table shows over 95,000 clones, with approximately 87% occurring only once. Between the trimmed V and J ends, which lost 3 bases and 0 bases, there was a span of 9 bases. The germline gives CDR1 MNHEY, CDR2 SVGEGT. The CDR3 totals 15 residues. As concerns this clone: Its antigen is unknown.

The chain has TRBV6-2 or TRBV6-3 and TRBJ1-3; D is unclear. This sequence originates from an adult in good health. The source material was peripheral blood, sampled on day 0 of AZD1222 vaccination. The chain's CDR3 is CASSYRAVSGNTIYF. CDR3 bases: TGTGCCAGCAGTTATAGGGCCGTCTCTGGAAACACCATATATTTT.